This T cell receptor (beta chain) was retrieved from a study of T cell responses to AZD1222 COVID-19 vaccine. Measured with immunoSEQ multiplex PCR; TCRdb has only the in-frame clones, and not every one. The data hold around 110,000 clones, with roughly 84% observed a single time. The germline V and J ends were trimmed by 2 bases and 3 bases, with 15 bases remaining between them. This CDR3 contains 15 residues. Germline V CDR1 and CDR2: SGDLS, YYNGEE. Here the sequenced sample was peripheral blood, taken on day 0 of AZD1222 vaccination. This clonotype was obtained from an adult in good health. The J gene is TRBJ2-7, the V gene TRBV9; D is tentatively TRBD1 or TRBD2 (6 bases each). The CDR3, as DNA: TGTGCCAGCAGCGTTGAACAGGGAGGAGGCTACGAGCAGTACTTC. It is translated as CASSVEQGGGYEQYF.